Listed here is a single T cell receptor (beta chain). Its antigen is undetermined. The record originates from a study of OX40 agonist ivuxolimab in advanced cancers. Study-wide context: The drug used for patients, ivuxolimab, was an agonistic anti-OX40 (CD134) antibody.

Clones were sequenced by immunoSEQ multiplex PCR, and TCRdb holds only the in-frame ones, with some missing. The data show approximately 76,000 clones, 80% to 90% seen once. Study-level points and caveats: Several nonresponders also turned out to have low normalized T-cell clonal expansion.

This CDR3 spans 15 amino acids. The V gene end was trimmed by 3 bases and the J gene end by 9 bases; junction bases not matched to a gene: 8. Germline V gene lookup returns CDR1 SGHVS and CDR2 FNYEAQ. The chain uses TRBV7-6 and TRBJ2-1; TRBD2 matches 10 bases. This sequence was found in an adult with an advanced solid tumor such as melanoma, head and neck, liver or kidney cancer. Sequenced here: CD4+ or CD8+ T cells sorted from blood, sampled in a trial of the OX40 agonist ivuxolimab. The CDR3 nucleotides are TGTGCCAGCAGCTTCTATAGCGGGGGGTCGGGTGAGCAGTTCTTC. This encodes CASSFYSGGSGEQFF. The complete variable domain, with remaining parts taken from reference TRBV7-6 and TRBJ2-1, reads GAGVSQSPRYKVTKRGQDVALRCDPISGHVSLYWYRQALGQGPEFLTYFNYEAQQDKSGLPNDRFSAERPEGSISTLTIQRTEQRDSAMYRCASSFYSGGSGEQFFGPGTRLTVL.